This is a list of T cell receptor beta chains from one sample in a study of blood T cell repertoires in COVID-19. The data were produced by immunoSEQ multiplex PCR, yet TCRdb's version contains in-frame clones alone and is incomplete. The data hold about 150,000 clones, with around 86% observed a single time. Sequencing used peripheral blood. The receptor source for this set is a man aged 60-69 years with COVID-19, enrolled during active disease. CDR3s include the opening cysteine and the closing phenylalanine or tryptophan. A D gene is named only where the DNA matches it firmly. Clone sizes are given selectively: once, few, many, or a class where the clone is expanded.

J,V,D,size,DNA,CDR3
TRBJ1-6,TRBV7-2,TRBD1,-,TGTGCCAGCACCCCCCACCAGGGGGGTTCACCCCTCCACTTT,CASTPHQGGSPLHF
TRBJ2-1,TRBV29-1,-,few,TGCAGCGTTTTTTCGGGTAGCCGCAATGAGCAGTTCTTC,CSVFSGSRNEQFF
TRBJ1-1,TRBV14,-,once,TGTGCCAGCAGCCAACTTTCCAGGGCTGAAGCTTTCTTT,CASSQLSRAEAFF
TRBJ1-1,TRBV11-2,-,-,TGTGCCAGCAGCATCGGGGGTTTTAACACTGAAGCTTTCTTT,CASSIGGFNTEAFF
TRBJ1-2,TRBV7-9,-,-,TGTGCCAGCAGCTTAGGGCAGGAACCAAACTATGGCTACACCTTC,CASSLGQEPNYGYTF
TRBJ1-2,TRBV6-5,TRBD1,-,TGTGCCAGCAGATTGGACAGGGGGTCCTATGGCTACACCTTC,CASRLDRGSYGYTF
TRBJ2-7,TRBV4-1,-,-,TGCGCCAGCAGCCAAGATTTAGCCAGCTTATACGAGCAGTACTTC,CASSQDLASLYEQYF
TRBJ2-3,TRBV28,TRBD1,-,TGTGCCATCATGGACAGGGGGTATACAGATACGCAGTATTTT,CAIMDRGYTDTQYF
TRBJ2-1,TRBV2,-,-,TGTGCCAGCAGTGGGAGGGTTTTGCAGTTCTTC,CASSGRVLQFF
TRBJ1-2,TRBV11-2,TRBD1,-,TGTGCCAGCAGCTTCACAGAGACAGGGGGCTATGGCTACACCTTC,CASSFTETGGYGYTF